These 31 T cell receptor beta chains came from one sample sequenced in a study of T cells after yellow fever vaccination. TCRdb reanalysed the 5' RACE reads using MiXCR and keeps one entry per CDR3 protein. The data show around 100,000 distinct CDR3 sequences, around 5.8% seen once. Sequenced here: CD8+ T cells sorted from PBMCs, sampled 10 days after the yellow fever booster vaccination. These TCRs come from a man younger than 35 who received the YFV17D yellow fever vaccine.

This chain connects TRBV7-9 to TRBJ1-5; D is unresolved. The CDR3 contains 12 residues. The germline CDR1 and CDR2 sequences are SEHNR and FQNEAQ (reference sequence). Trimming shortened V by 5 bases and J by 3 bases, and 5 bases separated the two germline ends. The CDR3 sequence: CASSTSNQPQHF. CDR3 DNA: TGTGCCAGCAGCACCTCCAATCAGCCCCAGCATTTT. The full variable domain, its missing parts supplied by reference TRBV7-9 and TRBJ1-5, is DTGVSQNPRHKITKRGQNVTFRCDPISEHNRLYWYRQTLGQGPEFLTYFQNEAQLEKSRLLSDRFSAERPKGSFSTLEIQRTEQGDSAMYLCASSTSNQPQHFGDGTRLSIL.

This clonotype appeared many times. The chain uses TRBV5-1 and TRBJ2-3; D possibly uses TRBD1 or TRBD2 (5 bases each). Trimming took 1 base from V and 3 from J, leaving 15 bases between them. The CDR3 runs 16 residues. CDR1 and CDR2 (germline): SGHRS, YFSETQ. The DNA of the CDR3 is TGCGCCAGCAGCTTGTACGGGGCTGTGTTGACAGATACGCAGTATTTT. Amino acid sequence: CASSLYGAVLTDTQYF.

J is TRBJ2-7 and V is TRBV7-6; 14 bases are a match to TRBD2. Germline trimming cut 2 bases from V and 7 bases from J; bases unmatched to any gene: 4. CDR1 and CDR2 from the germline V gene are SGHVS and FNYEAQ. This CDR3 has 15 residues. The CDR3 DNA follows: TGTGCCAGCAGCTTATGGACTAGCGGGGGGCTGGAGCAGTACTTC. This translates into CASSLWTSGGLEQYF.

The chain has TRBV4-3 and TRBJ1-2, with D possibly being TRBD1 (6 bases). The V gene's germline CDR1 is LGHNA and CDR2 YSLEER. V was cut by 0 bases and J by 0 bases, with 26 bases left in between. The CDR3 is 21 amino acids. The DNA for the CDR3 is TGCGCCAGCAGCCAAGATAGAAGGGGGATTGCCCTCCTTTTTTCTAACTATGGCTACACCTTC. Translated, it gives CASSQDRRGIALLFSNYGYTF.

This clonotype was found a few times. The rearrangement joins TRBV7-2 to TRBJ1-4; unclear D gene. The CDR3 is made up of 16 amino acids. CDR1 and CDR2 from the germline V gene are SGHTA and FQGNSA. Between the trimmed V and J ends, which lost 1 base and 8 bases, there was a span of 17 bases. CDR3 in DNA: TGTGCCAGCAGCTTAGACCCGGGCCCTCCACGGGAAAAACTGTTTTTT. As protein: CASSLDPGPPREKLFF.

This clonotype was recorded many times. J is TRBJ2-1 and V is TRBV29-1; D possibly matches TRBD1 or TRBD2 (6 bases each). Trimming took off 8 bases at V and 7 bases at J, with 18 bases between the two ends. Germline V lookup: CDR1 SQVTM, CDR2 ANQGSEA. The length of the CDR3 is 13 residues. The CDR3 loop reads CSSWGAGGNEQFF. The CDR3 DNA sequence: TGCAGCTCTTGGGGGGCAGGTGGGAATGAGCAGTTCTTC.

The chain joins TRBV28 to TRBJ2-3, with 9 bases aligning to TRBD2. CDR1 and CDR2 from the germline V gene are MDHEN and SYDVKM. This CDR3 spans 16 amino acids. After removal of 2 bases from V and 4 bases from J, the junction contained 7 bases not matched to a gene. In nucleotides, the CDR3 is TGTGCCAGCAGTTTACAAGCGGGGGGCGGCGCAGATACGCAGTATTTT. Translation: CASSLQAGGGADTQYF.

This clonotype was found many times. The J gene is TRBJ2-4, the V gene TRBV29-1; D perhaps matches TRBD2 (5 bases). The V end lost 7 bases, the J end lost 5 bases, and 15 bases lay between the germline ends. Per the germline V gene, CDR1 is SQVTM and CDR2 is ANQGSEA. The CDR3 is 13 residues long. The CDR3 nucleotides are TGCAGCGCCGTCGGGGTGATGGAAAACATTCAGTACTTC. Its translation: CSAVGVMENIQYF. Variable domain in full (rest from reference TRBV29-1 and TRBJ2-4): SAVISQKPSRDICQRGTSLTIQCQVDSQVTMMFWYRQQPGQSLTLIATANQGSEATYESGFVIDKFPISRPNLTFSTLTVSNMSPEDSSIYLCSAVGVMENIQYFGAGTRLSVL.

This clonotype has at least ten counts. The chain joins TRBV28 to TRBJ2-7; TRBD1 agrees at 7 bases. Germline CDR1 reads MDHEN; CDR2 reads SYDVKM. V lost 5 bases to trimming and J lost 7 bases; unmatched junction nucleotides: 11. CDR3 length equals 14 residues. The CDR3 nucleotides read TGTGCCAGCAGTACGGTGACAGGGTCGAGGGAGCAGTACGTC. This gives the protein CASSTVTGSREQYV.

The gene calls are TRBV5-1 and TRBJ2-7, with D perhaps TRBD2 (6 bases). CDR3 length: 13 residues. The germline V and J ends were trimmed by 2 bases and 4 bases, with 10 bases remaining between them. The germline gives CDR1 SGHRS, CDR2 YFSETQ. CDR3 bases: TGCGCCAGCAGCTTCGGGAGAGGGTACGAGCAGTACGTC. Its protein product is CASSFGRGYEQYV.

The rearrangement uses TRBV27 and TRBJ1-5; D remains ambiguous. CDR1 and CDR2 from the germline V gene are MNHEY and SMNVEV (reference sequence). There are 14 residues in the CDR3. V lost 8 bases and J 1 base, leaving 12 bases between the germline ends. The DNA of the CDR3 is TGTGCCAGCTCTATGGGCTTAAGCAATCAGCCCCAGCATTTT. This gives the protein CASSMGLSNQPQHF.

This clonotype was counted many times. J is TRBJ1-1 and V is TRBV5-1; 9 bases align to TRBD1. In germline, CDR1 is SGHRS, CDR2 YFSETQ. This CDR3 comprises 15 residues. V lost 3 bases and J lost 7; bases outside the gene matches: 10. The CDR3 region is CASSWGDREKDEAFF. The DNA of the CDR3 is TGCGCCAGCAGCTGGGGGGACAGGGAAAAGGATGAAGCTTTCTTT.

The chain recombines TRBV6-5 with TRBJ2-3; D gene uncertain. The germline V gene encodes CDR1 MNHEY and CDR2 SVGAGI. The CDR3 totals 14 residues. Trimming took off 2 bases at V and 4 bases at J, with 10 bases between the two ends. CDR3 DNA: TGTGCCAGCAGTTACCTGGGTGGCCCAGATACGCAGTATTTT. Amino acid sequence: CASSYLGGPDTQYF.

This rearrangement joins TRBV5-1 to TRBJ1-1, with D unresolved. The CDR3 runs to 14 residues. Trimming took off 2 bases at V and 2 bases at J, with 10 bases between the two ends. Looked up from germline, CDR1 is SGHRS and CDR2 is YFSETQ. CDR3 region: CASSFPTPNTEAFF. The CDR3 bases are TGCGCCAGCAGCTTCCCAACCCCTAACACTGAAGCTTTCTTT.

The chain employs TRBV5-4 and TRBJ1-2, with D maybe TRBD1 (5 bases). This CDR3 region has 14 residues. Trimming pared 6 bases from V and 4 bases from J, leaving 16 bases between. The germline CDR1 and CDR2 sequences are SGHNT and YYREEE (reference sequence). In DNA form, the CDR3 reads TGTGCCAGCAACCCGGGGCCGGAGCTCTATGGCTACACCTTC. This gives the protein CASNPGPELYGYTF.

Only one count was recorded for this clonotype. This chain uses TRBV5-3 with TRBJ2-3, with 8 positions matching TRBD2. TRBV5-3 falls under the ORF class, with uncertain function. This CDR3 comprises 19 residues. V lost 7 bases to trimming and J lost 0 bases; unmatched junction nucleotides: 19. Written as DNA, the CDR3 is TGTGCCAGACCCATGCTTGCGGGGGGCACTCTCGAAAGCACAGATACGCAGTATTTT. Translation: CARPMLAGGTLESTDTQYF.

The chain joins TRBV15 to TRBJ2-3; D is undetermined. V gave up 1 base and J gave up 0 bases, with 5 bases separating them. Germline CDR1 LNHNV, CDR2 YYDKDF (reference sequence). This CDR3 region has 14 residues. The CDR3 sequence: CATSRVTSTDTQYF. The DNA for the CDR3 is TGTGCCACCAGCAGAGTAACTAGCACAGATACGCAGTATTTT.

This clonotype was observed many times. DNA of the CDR3: TGTGCCAGCACCTCGAAGGGATACTCCTACGAGCAGTACGTC. Amino acid sequence: CASTSKGYSYEQYV. This chain connects TRBV6-2 or TRBV6-3 to TRBJ2-7; no clear D. Germline CDR1 MNHEY, CDR2 SVGEGT. V was clipped by 7 bases and J by 0 bases, with 13 bases between them. This CDR3 spans 14 amino acids.

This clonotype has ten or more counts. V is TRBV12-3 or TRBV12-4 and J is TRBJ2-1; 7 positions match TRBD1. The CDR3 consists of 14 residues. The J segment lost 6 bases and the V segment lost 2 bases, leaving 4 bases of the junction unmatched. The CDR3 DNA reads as TGTGCCAGCAGTTTATCGCAGGGGGTCAATGAGCAGTTCTTC. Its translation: CASSLSQGVNEQFF.

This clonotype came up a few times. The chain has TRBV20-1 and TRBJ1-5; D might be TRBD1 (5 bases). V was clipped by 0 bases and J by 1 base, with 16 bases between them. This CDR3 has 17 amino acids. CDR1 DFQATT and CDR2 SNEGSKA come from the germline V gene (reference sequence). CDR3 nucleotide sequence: TGCAGTGCTAGAGAGGCGGGGGGTGCCTTGAGCAATCAGCCCCAGCATTTT. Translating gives CSAREAGGALSNQPQHF.

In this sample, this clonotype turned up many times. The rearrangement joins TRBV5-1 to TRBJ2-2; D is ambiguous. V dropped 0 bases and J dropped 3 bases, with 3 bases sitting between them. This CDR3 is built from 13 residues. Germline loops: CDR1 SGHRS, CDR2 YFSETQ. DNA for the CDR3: TGCGCCAGCAGCTTGGGACACACCGGGGAGCTGTTTTTT. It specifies CASSLGHTGELFF.

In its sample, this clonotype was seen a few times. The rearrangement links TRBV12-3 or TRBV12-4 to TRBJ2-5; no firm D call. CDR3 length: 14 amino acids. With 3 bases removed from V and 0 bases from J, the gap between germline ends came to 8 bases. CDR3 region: CASSFLGYQETQYF. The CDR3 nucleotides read TGTGCCAGCAGTTTTTTGGGCTACCAAGAGACCCAGTACTTC.

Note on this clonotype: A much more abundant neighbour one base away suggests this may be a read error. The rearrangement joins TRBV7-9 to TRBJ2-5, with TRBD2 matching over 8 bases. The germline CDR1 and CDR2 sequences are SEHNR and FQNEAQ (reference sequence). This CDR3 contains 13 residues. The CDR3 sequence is CAGSSGLEGTQYF. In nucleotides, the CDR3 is TGTGCCGGCAGCTCGGGACTAGAAGGGACCCAGTACTTC.

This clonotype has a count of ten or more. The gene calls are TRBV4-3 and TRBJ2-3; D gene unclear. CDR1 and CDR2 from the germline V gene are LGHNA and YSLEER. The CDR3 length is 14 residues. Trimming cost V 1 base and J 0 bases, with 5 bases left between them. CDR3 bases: TGCGCCAGCAGCCAAGGGGGAAGCACAGATACGCAGTATTTT. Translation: CASSQGGSTDTQYF.

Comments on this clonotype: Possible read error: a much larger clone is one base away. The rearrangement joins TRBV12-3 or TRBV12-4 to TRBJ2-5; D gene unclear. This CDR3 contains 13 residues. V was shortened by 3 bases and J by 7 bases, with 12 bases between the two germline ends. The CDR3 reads CASSFWQTVTQYF. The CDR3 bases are TGTGCCAGCAGTTTTTGGCAGACTGTGACCCAGTACTTC.

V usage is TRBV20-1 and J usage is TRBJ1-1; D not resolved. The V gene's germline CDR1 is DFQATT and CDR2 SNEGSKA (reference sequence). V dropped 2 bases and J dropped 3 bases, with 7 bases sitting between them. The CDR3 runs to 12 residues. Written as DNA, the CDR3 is TGCAGTGCTAGACATATTTACACTGAAGCTTTCTTT. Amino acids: CSARHIYTEAFF.

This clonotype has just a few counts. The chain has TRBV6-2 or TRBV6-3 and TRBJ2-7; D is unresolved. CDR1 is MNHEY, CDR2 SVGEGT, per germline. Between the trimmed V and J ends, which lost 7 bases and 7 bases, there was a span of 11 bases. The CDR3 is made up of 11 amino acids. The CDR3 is CASIIGREQYF. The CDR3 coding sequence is TGTGCCAGCATAATTGGGCGTGAGCAGTACTTC.

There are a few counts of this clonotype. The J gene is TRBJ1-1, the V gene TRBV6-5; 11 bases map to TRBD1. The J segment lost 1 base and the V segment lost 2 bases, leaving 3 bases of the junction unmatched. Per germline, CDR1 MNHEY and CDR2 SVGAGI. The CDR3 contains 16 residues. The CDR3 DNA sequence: TGTGCCAGCAGTTACGGACAGGGGGCAGGGAACACTGAAGCTTTCTTT. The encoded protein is CASSYGQGAGNTEAFF.

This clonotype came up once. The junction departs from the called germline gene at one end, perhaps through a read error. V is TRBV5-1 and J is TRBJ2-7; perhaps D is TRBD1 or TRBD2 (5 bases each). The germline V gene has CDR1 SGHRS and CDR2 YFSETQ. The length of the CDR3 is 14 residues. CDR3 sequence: CASCLGDPRYEQYF. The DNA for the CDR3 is TGCGCCAGCTGCTTGGGGGACCCGCGCTACGAGCAGTACTTC.

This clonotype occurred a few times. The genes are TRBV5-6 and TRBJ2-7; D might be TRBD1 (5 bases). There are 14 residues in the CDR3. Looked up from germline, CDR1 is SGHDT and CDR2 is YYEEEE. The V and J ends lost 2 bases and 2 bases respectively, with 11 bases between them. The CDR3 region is CASSFYPGTYEQYF. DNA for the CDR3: TGTGCCAGCAGCTTCTATCCAGGGACCTACGAGCAGTACTTC.

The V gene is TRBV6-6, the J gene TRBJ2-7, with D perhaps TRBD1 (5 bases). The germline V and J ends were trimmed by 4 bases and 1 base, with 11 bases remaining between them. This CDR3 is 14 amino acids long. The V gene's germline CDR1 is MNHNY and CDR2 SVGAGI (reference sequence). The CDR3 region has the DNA TGTGCCAGCAGTTTTCGAGCAGGGTCCTACGAGCAGTACTTC. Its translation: CASSFRAGSYEQYF.